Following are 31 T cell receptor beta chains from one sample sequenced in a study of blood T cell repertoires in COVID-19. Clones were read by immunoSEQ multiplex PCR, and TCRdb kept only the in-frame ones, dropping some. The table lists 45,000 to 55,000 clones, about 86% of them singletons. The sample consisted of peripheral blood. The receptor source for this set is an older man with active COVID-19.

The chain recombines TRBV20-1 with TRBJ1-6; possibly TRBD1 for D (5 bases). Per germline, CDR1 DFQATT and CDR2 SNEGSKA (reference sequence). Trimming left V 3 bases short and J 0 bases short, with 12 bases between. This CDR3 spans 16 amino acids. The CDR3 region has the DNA TGCAGTGCTAGTGGGGCAACTAGCTCCTATAATTCACCCCTCCACTTT. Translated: CSASGATSSYNSPLHF.

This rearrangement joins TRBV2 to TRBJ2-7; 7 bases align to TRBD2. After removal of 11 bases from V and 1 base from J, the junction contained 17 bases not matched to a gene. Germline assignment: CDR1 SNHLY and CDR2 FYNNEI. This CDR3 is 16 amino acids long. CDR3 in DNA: TGTGCCCGCGCGTCGCCGGGGGGATTAGATTCCTACGAGCAGTACTTC. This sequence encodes CARASPGGLDSYEQYF.

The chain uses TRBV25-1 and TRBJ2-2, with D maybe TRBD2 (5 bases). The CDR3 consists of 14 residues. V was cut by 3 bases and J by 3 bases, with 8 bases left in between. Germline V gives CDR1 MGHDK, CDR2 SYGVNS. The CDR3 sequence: CASSEAGDTGELFF. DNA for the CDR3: TGTGCCAGCAGTGAGGCCGGGGACACCGGGGAGCTGTTTTTT. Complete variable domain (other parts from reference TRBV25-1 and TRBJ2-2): EADIYQTPRYLVIGTGKKITLECSQTMGHDKMYWYQQDPGMELHLIHYSYGVNSTEKGDLSSESTVSRIRTEHFPLTLESARPSHTSQYLCASSEAGDTGELFFGEGSRLTVL.

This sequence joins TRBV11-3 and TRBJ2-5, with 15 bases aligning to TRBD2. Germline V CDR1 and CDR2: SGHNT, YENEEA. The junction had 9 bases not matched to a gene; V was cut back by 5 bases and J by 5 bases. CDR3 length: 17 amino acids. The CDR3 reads CASSPGLAGGPLETQYF. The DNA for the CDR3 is TGTGCCAGCAGCCCGGGACTAGCGGGGGGACCCTTGGAGACCCAGTACTTC.

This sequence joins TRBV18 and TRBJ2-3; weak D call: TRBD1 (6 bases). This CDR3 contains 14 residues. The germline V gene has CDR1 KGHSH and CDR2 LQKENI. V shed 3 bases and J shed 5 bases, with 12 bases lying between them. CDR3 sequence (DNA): TGTGCCAGCTCACCCCGGGACACCAAAGATACGCAGTATTTT. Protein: CASSPRDTKDTQYF.

DNA for the CDR3: TGTGCCAGCAGCTCCCAGGGACAGGGGACGCAGTATTTT. Translation gives CASSSQGQGTQYF. This sequence joins TRBV7-9 and TRBJ2-3; 10 nucleotides align to TRBD1. Looked up from germline, CDR1 is SEHNR and CDR2 is FQNEAQ (reference sequence). The CDR3 length is 13 residues. V was pared by 4 bases and J by 9 bases, with 4 bases of the junction left unmatched.

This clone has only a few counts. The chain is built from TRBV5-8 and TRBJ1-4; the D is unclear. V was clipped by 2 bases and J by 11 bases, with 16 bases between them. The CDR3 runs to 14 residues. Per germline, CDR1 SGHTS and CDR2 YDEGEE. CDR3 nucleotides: TGTGCCAGCAGCTTTAAAGCGGGCATTGGGAAACTGTTTTTT. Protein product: CASSFKAGIGKLFF.

The CDR3 DNA sequence: TGTGCCAGCAGTGAAGGGGACAGGGCAAATCAGCCCCAGCATTTT. This translates into CASSEGDRANQPQHF. J is TRBJ1-5 and V is TRBV2; 9 nucleotides match TRBD1. The CDR3 contains 15 residues. Germline CDR1 is SNHLY and CDR2 is FYNNEI. The V gene end was trimmed by 1 base and the J gene end by 4 bases; junction bases not matched to a gene: 2.

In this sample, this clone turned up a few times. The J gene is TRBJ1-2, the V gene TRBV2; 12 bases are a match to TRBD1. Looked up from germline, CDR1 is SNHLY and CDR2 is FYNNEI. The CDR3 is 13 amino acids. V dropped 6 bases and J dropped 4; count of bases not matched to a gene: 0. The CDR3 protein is CASRGQGAYGYTF. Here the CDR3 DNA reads TGTGCCAGCAGGGGACAGGGGGCCTATGGCTACACCTTC.

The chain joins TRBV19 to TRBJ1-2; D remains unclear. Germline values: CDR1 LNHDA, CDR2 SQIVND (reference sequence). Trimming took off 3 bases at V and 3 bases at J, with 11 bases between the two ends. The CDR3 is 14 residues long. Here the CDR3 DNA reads TGTGCCAGTAGTATTGGAGGGATTGACTATGGCTACACCTTC. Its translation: CASSIGGIDYGYTF.

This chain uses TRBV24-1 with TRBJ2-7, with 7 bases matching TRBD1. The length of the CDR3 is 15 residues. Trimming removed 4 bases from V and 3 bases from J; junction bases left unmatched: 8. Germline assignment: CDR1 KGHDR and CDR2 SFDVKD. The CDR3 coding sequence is TGTGCCACCAGTGACGCAGGGGGAACTGACTACGAGCAGTACTTC. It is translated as CATSDAGGTDYEQYF.

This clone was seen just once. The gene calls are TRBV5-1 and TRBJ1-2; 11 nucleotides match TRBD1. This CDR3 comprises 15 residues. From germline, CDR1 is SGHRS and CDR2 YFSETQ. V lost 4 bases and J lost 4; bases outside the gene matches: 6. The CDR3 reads CASSSWTGGGYGYTF. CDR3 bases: TGCGCCAGCAGCAGCTGGACAGGGGGCGGCTATGGCTACACCTTC.

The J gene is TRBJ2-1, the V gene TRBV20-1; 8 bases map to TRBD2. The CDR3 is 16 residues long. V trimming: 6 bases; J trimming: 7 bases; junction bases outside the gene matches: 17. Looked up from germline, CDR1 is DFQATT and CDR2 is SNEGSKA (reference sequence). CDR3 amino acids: CSASREGALAENEQFF. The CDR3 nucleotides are TGCAGTGCGAGTCGGGAGGGAGCGCTGGCTGAGAATGAGCAGTTCTTC.

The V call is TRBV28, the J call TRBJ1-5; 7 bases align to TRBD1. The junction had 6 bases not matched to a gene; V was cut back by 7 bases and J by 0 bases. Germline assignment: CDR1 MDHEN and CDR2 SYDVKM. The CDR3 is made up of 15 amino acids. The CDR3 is CASTPGQTSNQPQHF. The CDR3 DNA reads TGTGCCAGCACCCCGGGACAGACTAGCAATCAGCCCCAGCATTTT.

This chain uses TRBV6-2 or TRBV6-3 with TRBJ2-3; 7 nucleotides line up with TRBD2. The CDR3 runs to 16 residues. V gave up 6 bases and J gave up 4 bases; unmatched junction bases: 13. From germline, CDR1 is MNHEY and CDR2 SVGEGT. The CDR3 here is CASSPGWRGSSDTQYF. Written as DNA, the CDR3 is TGTGCCAGCAGCCCTGGTTGGCGGGGGTCATCAGATACGCAGTATTTT.

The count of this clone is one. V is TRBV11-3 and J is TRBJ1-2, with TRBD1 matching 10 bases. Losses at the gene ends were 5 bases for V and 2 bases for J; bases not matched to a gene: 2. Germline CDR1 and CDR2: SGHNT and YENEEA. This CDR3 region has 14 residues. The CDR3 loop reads CASSPGQGNYGYTF. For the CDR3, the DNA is TGTGCCAGCAGCCCGGGACAGGGGAACTATGGCTACACCTTC.

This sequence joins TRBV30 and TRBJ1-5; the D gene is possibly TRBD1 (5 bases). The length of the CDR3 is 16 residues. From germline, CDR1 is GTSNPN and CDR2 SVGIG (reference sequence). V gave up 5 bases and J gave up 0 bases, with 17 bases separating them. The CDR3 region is CAWGTPTRGSNQPQHF. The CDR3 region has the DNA TGTGCCTGGGGGACGCCTACGCGGGGTAGCAATCAGCCCCAGCATTTT. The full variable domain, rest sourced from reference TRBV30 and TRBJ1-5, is SQTIHQWPATLVQPVGSPLSLECTVEGTSNPNLYWYRQAAGRGLQLLFYSVGIGQISSEVPQNLSASRPQDRQFILSSKKLLLSDSGFYLCAWGTPTRGSNQPQHFGDGTRLSIL.

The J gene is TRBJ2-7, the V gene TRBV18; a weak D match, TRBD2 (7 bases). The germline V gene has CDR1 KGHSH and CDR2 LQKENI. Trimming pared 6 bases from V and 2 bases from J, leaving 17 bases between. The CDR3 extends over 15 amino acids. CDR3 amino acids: CASSATGGLTYEQYF. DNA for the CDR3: TGTGCCAGCTCCGCCACCGGGGGGCTAACCTACGAGCAGTACTTC.

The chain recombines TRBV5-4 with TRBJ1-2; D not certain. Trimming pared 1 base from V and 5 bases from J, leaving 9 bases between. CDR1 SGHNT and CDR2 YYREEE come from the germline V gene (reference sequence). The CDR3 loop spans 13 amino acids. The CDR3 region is CASSLPGRYGYTF. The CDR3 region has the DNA TGTGCCAGCAGCTTGCCCGGGAGGTATGGCTACACCTTC.

The DNA of the CDR3 is TGTGCCAGCAGTTACGTCAGACAGGCGGCTGGCTACACCTTC. Amino acids: CASSYVRQAAGYTF. V is TRBV6-5 and J is TRBJ1-2; tentatively, D is TRBD1 (6 bases). Per the germline V gene, CDR1 is MNHEY and CDR2 is SVGAGI. Trimming stripped 2 bases from V and 7 bases from J, with 14 bases between. This CDR3 has 14 residues.

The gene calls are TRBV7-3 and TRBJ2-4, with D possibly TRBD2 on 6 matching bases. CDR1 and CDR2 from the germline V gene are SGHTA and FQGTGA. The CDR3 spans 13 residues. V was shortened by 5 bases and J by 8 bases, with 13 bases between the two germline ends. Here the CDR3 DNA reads TGTGCCAGCAGCCCCCCCGGGGGTTACATTCAGTACTTC. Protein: CASSPPGGYIQYF. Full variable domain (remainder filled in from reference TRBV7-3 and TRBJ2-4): GAGVSQTPSNKVTEKGKYVELRCDPISGHTALYWYRQSLGQGPEFLIYFQGTGAADDSGLPNDRFFAVRPEGSVSTLKIQRTERGDSAVYLCASSPPGGYIQYFGAGTRLSVL.

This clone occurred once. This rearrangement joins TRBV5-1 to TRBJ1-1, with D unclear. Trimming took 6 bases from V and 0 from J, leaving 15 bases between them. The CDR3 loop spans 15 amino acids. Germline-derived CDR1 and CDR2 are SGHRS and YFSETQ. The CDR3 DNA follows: TGCGCCAGCAAGTTCTCGGCAGGCTTGAACACTGAAGCTTTCTTT. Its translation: CASKFSAGLNTEAFF.

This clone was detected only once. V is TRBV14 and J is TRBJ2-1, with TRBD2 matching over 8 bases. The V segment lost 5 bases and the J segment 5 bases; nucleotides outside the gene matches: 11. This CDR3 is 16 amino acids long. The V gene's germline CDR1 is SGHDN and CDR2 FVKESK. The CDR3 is CASSGQYTSGDNEQFF. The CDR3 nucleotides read TGTGCCAGCAGCGGACAGTACACTAGCGGAGACAATGAGCAGTTCTTC.

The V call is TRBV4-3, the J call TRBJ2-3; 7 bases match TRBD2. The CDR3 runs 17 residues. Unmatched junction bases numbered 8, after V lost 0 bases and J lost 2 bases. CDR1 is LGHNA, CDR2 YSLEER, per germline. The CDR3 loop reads CASSQDWGGLPTDTQYF. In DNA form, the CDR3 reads TGCGCCAGCAGCCAAGATTGGGGGGGACTCCCCACAGATACGCAGTATTTT.

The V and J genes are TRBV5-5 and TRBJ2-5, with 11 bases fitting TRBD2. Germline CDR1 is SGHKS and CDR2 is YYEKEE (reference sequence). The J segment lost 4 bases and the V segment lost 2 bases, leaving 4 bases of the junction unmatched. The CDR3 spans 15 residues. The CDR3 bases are TGTGCCAGCAGCTTAATAGCGGGGGGGTTAGAGACCCAGTACTTC. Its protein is CASSLIAGGLETQYF.

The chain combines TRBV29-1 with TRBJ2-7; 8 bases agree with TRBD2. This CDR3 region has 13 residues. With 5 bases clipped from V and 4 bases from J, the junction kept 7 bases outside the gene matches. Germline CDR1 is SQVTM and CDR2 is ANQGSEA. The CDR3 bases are TGCAGCGTTTTGGACGGGGGGGCTTACGAGCAGTACTTC. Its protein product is CSVLDGGAYEQYF.

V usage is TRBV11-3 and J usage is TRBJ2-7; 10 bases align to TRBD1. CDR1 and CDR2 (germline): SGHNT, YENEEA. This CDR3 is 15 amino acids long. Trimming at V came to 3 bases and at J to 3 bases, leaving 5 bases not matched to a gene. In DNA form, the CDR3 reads TGTGCCAGCAGCTTTGCGGGGACAGGGGACTACGAGCAGTACTTC. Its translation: CASSFAGTGDYEQYF.

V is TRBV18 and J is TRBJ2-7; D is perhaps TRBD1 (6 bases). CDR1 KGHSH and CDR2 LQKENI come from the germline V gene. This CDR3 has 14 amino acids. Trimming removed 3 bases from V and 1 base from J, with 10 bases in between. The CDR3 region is CASSPDRSSYEQYF. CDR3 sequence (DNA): TGTGCCAGCTCACCTGACAGGTCTTCCTACGAGCAGTACTTC.

This chain's CDR3 is CASSLVGLAGFDTEAFF. The DNA of the CDR3 is TGTGCCAGCAGCTTAGTTGGTTTGGCGGGGTTCGACACTGAAGCTTTCTTT. The rearrangement uses TRBV7-2 and TRBJ1-1, with D unclear. This CDR3 region has 17 residues. V was trimmed by 1 base and J by 3 bases, leaving 18 bases between them. Germline V gives CDR1 SGHTA, CDR2 FQGNSA. Full variable domain (remainder filled in from reference TRBV7-2 and TRBJ1-1): GAGVSQSPSNKVTEKGKDVELRCDPISGHTALYWYRQSLGQGLEFLIYFQGNSAPDKSGLPSDRFSAERTGGSVSTLTIQRTQQEDSAVYLCASSLVGLAGFDTEAFFGQGTRLTVV.

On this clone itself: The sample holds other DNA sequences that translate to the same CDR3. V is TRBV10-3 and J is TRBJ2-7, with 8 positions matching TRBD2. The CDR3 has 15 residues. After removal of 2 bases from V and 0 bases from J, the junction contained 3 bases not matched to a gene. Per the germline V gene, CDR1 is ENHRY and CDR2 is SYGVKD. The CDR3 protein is CAISERGGYSYEQYF. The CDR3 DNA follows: TGTGCCATCAGTGAGCGGGGGGGCTACTCCTACGAGCAGTACTTC.

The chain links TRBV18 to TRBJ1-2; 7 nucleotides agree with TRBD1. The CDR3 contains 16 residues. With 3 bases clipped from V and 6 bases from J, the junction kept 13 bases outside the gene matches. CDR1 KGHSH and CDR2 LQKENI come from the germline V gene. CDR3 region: CASSPKTGPQSHGYTF. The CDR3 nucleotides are TGTGCCAGCTCACCTAAGACAGGGCCGCAATCTCATGGCTACACCTTC.